Below are 9 T cell receptor beta chains sequenced from a single sample in a study of cytomegalovirus exposure and HLA in healthy donors. The primer mix had 60 Vbeta and 13 Jbeta primers. Clones were read by immunoSEQ multiplex PCR, and TCRdb kept only the in-frame ones, dropping some. This table holds 45,000 to 60,000 clones. Sequencing used PBMCs. Every receptor here comes from a woman aged 40 to 50 in good health and CMV-seronegative.

The chain employs TRBV11-2 and TRBJ2-2, with no clear D. Germline CDR1 SGHAT, CDR2 FQNNGV. The CDR3 has 13 residues. V dropped 5 bases and J dropped 8 bases, with 12 bases sitting between them. The CDR3 region is CASSRSPEGELFF. The CDR3 DNA is TGTGCCAGCAGCCGTAGTCCTGAGGGGGAGCTGTTTTTT.

The CDR3 protein is CAWSGTGHGYTF. The CDR3 DNA sequence: TGTGCCTGGTCCGGGACAGGGCACGGCTACACCTTC. The chain carries TRBV30 and TRBJ1-2; TRBD1 agrees at 9 bases. Germline V gene sequence: CDR1 GTSNPN, CDR2 SVGIG (reference sequence). V was clipped by 5 bases and J by 8 bases; unmatched bases: 6. The CDR3 is 12 residues long.

V and J are TRBV5-5 and TRBJ1-2, with 12 bases lining up with TRBD1. This CDR3 is built from 15 residues. Germline V gene sequence: CDR1 SGHKS, CDR2 YYEKEE (reference sequence). The trim removed 4 bases at V and 7 bases at J, leaving 8 bases unmatched. The CDR3 loop reads CASSPTGQGASGYTF. CDR3 nucleotide sequence: TGTGCCAGCAGCCCCACGGGACAGGGGGCGTCTGGCTACACCTTC.

Written as DNA, the CDR3 is TGTGCCAGTTCAGGAGGCCCCAATCAGCCCCAGCATTTT. Protein: CASSGGPNQPQHF. The chain is built from TRBV19 and TRBJ1-5; no reliable D call. The germline V and J ends were trimmed by 8 bases and 3 bases, with 11 bases remaining between them. Per the germline V gene, CDR1 is LNHDA and CDR2 is SQIVND (reference sequence). CDR3 length: 13 residues. Together with reference TRBV19 and TRBJ1-5, the CDR3 gives the full variable domain: DGGITQSPKYLFRKEGQNVTLSCEQNLNHDAMYWYRQDPGQGLRLIYYSQIVNDFQKGDIAEGYSVSREKKESFPLTVTSAQKNPTAFYLCASSGGPNQPQHFGDGTRLSIL.

The chain couples TRBV4-2 to TRBJ2-7; the D gene is possibly TRBD1 (6 bases). This CDR3 comprises 14 residues. CDR1 is LGHNA and CDR2 is YNFKEQ in the germline V gene. V lost 3 bases and J 6 bases, leaving 15 bases between the germline ends. The CDR3 DNA reads as TGTGCCAGCAGCCAGGGTGGGGGCCTCGGCGAGCAGTACTTC. It translates to CASSQGGGLGEQYF.

The chain carries TRBV6-5 and TRBJ1-4; D is perhaps TRBD1 (6 bases). The CDR3 is 15 amino acids. Germline V gene lookup returns CDR1 MNHEY and CDR2 SVGAGI. Trimming removed 7 bases from V and 4 bases from J, with 16 bases in between. The CDR3: CASKEQGVGNEKLFF. CDR3 DNA: TGTGCCAGCAAAGAACAGGGAGTGGGTAATGAAAAACTGTTTTTT.

The chain employs TRBV4-1 and TRBJ1-6, with a tentative D call TRBD1 (5 bases). The germline CDR1 and CDR2 sequences are MGHRA and YSYEKL. Deletions cut 0 bases from V and 10 bases from J, with 13 bases between. This CDR3 contains 15 residues. In DNA, the CDR3 is TGCGCCAGCAGCCAAGACTGGGGGGTAGGCTCACCCCTCCACTTT. Translating gives CASSQDWGVGSPLHF.

A note on this clone: At the DNA level, this CDR3 is encoded by other sequences in the same sample as well. This chain uses TRBV19 with TRBJ1-1, with 8 bases lining up with TRBD1. V was clipped by 3 bases and J by 1 base; unmatched bases: 1. Germline V gives CDR1 LNHDA, CDR2 SQIVND (reference sequence). This CDR3 contains 14 residues. This CDR3 is CASSIQGANTEAFF. The CDR3 nucleotides are TGTGCCAGTAGTATTCAGGGGGCGAACACTGAAGCTTTCTTT.

Written as DNA, the CDR3 is TGTGCCAGCAGCCCAGGACAGGGAAGCTCCTACGAGCAGTACTTC. It specifies CASSPGQGSSYEQYF. This chain joins TRBV5-6 and TRBJ2-7; TRBD1 matches at 8 bases. The CDR3 covers 15 residues. The germline V gene encodes CDR1 SGHDT and CDR2 YYEEEE. V lost 4 bases to trimming and J lost 0 bases; unmatched junction nucleotides: 6.